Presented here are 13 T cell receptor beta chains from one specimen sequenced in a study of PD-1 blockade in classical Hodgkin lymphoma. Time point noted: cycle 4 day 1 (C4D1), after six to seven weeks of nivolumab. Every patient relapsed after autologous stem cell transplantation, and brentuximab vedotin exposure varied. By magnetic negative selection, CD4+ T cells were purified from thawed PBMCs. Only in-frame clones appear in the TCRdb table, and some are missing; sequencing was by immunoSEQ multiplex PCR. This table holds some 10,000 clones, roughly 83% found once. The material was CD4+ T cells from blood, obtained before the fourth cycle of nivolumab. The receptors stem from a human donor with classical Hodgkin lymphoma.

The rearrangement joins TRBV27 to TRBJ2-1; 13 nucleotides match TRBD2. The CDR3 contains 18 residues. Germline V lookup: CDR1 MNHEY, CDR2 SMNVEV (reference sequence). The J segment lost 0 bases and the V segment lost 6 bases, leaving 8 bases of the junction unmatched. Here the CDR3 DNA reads TGTGCCAGCAGCCACGGACTAGCGGGGGCGAGCTCCTACAATGAGCAGTTCTTC. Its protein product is CASSHGLAGASSYNEQFF.

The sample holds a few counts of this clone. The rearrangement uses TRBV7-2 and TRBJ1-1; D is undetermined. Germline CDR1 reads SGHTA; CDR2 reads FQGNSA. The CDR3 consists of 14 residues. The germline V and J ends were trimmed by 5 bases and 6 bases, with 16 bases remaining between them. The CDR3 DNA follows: TGTGCCAGCAGCCTAGTGGTCTCCGAGGCTGAAGCTTTCTTT. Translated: CASSLVVSEAEAFF. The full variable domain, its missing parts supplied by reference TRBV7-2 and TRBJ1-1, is GAGVSQSPSNKVTEKGKDVELRCDPISGHTALYWYRQSLGQGLEFLIYFQGNSAPDKSGLPSDRFSAERTGGSVSTLTIQRTQQEDSAVYLCASSLVVSEAEAFFGQGTRLTVV.

CDR3 sequence (DNA): TGTGCCAGCAGTTCAGGACGGGCGAGGCAGTATGGCTACACCTTC. This translates into CASSSGRARQYGYTF. The genes are TRBV6-5 and TRBJ1-2; D is ambiguous. Germline CDR1 reads MNHEY; CDR2 reads SVGAGI. This CDR3 is built from 15 residues. V lost 4 bases and J lost 5, with 17 bases in between.

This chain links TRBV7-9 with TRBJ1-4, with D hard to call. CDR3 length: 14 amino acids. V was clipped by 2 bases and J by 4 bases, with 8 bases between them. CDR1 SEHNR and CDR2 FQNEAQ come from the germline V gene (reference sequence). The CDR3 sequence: CASSLNTFNEKLFF. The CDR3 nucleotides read TGTGCCAGCAGCTTAAATACCTTTAATGAAAAACTGTTTTTT.

CDR3: CASSLAAGRVDTQYF. DNA of the CDR3: TGTGCCAGCAGCTTGGCCGCAGGGCGGGTGGATACGCAGTATTTT. The rearrangement uses TRBV7-9 and TRBJ2-3, with D perhaps matching TRBD1 or TRBD2 (5 bases each). Trimming cost V 3 bases and J 6 bases, with 16 bases left between them. This CDR3 contains 15 residues. Germline V gene lookup returns CDR1 SEHNR and CDR2 FQNEAQ (reference sequence).

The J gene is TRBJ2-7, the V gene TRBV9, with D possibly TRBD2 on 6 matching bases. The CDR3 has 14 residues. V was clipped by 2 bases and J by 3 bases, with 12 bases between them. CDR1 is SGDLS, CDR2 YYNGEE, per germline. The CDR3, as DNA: TGTGCCAGCAGCGTCTTAGGAGGGGACTACGAGCAGTACTTC. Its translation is CASSVLGGDYEQYF.

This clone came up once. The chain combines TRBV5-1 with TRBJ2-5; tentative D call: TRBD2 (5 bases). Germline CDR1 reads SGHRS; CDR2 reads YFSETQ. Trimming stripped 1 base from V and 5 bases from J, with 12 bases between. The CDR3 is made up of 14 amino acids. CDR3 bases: TGCGCCAGCAGCTTGATGGGGTCGGGGGAGACCCAGTACTTC. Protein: CASSLMGSGETQYF.

CDR3 amino acids: CASSLGLGSADTQYF. Here the CDR3 DNA reads TGTGCCAGCAGCTTAGGATTAGGCAGTGCAGATACGCAGTATTTT. The V gene is TRBV7-9, the J gene TRBJ2-3; D is ambiguous. The length of the CDR3 is 15 residues. Germline CDR1 reads SEHNR; CDR2 reads FQNEAQ (reference sequence). V was trimmed by 1 base and J by 4 bases, leaving 12 bases between them.

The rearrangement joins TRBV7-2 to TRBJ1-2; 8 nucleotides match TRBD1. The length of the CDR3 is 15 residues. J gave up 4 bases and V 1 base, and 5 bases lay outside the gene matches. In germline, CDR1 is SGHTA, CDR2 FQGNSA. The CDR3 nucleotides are TGTGCCAGCAGCTTAGGACAGGGGAGGTCCTATGGCTACACCTTC. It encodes CASSLGQGRSYGYTF.

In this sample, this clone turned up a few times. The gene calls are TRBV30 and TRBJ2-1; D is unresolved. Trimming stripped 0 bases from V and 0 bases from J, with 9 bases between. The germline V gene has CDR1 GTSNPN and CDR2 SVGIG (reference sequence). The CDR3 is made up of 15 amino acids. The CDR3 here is CAWSVLGFSYNEQFF. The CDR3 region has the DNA TGTGCCTGGAGTGTGTTAGGTTTCTCCTACAATGAGCAGTTCTTC. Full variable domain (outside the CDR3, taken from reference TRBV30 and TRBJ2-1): SQTIHQWPATLVQPVGSPLSLECTVEGTSNPNLYWYRQAAGRGLQLLFYSVGIGQISSEVPQNLSASRPQDRQFILSSKKLLLSDSGFYLCAWSVLGFSYNEQFFGPGTRLTVL.

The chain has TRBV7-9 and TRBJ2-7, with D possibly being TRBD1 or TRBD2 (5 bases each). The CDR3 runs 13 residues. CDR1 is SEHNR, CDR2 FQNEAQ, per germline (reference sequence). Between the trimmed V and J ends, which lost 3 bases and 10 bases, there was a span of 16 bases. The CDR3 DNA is TGTGCCAGCAGCTTTCGGGACGGTCGGGAACAGTACTTC. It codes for CASSFRDGREQYF.

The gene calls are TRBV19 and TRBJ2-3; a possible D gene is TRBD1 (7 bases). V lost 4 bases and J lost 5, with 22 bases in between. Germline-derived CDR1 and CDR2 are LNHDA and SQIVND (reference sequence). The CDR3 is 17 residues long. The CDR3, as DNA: TGTGCCAGTAGTACCCGCGGGACAGCCACCTTAGGAGATACGCAGTATTTT. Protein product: CASSTRGTATLGDTQYF.

The CDR3 sequence: CAISELSNYGYTF. The CDR3 bases are TGTGCCATCAGTGAGCTAAGTAACTATGGCTACACCTTC. This sequence joins TRBV10-3 and TRBJ1-2; D not certain. The CDR3 contains 13 residues. CDR1 ENHRY and CDR2 SYGVKD come from the germline V gene. V was cut by 2 bases and J by 1 base, with 5 bases left in between.